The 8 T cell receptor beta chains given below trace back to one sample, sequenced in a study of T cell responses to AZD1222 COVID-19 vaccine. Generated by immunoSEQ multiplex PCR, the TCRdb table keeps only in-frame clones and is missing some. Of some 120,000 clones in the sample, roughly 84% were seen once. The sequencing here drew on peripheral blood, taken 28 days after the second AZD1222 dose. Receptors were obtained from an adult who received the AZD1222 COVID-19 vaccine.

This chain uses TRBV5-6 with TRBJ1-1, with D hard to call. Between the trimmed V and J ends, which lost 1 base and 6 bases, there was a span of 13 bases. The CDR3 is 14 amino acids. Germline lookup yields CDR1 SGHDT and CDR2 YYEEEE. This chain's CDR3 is CASSLRLRRAEAFF. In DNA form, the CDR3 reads TGTGCCAGCAGCTTGCGCCTAAGGCGGGCTGAAGCTTTCTTT. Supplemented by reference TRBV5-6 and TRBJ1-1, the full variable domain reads DAGVTQSPTHLIKTRGQQVTLRCSPKSGHDTVSWYQQALGQGPQFIFQYYEEEERQRGNFPDRFSGHQFPNYSSELNVNALLLGDSALYLCASSLRLRRAEAFFGQGTRLTVV.

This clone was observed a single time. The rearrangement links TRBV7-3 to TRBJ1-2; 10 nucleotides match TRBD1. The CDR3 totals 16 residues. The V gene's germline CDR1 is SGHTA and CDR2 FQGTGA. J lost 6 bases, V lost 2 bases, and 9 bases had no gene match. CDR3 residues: CASSLVAGQGLDGYTF. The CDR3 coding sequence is TGTGCCAGCAGCTTAGTAGCGGGACAGGGGTTGGATGGCTACACCTTC.

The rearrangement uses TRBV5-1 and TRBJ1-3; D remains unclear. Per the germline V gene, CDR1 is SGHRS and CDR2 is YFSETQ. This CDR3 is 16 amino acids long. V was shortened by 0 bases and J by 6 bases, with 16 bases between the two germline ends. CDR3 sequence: CASSLGQGPGENTIYF. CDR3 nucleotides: TGCGCCAGCAGCTTGGGACAAGGGCCCGGTGAAAACACCATATATTTT. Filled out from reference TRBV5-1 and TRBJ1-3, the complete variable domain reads KAGVTQTPRYLIKTRGQQVTLSCSPISGHRSVSWYQQTPGQGLQFLFEYFSETQRNKGNFPGRFSGRQFSNSRSEMNVSTLELGDSALYLCASSLGQGPGENTIYFGEGSWLTVV.

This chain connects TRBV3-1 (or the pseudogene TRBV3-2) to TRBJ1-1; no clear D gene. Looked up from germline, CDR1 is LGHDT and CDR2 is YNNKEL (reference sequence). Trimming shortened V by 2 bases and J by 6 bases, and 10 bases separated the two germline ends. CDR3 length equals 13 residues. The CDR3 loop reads CASSQYGRSEAFF. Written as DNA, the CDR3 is TGTGCCAGCAGCCAATACGGACGGTCTGAAGCTTTCTTT.

The CDR3 loop reads CASSEPGTGELFF. CDR3 sequence (DNA): TGTGCCAGCAGTGAACCGGGTACCGGGGAGCTGTTTTTT. The chain employs TRBV6-1 and TRBJ2-2; the D is unclear. Trimming left V 2 bases short and J 5 bases short, with 6 bases between. The CDR3 is made up of 13 amino acids. Germline-derived CDR1 and CDR2 are MNHNS and SASEGT.

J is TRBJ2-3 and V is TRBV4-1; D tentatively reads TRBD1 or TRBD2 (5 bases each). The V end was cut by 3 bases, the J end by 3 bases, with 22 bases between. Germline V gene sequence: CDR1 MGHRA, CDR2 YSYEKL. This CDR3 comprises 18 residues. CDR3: CASSQHEGPAGKTDTQYF. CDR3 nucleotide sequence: TGCGCCAGCAGCCAGCACGAGGGACCTGCAGGGAAAACAGATACGCAGTATTTT.

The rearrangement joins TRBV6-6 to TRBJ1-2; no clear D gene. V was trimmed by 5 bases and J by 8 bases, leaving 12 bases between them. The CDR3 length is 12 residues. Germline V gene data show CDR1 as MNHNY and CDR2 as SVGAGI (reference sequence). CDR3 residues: CASSVRSGGYTF. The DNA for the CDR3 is TGTGCCAGCAGTGTACGTTCGGGCGGCTACACCTTC.

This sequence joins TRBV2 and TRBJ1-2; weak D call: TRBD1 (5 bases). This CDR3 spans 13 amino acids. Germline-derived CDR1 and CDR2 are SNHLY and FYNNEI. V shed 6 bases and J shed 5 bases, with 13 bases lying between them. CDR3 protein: CASSDVTAYGYTF. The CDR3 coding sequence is TGTGCCAGCAGCGATGTGACAGCTTATGGCTACACCTTC.